This TCR beta chain comes out of a study of OX40 agonist ivuxolimab in advanced cancers. The overall study: Three patients had partial responses: one hepatocellular carcinoma, two cutaneous melanoma.

V lost 7 bases and J lost 4, with 14 bases in between. Germline V gene lookup returns CDR1 LNHDA and CDR2 SQIVND (reference sequence). The CDR3 is 14 residues long. Clones were sequenced by immunoSEQ multiplex PCR, and TCRdb holds only the in-frame ones, with some missing. The sample lists about 130,000 clones; approximately 90% were seen once. This sequence originates from an adult with an advanced solid tumor such as melanoma, head and neck, liver or kidney cancer. The V and J genes are TRBV19 and TRBJ1-3; D is perhaps TRBD1 (5 bases). Sample: CD4+ or CD8+ T cells sorted from blood, taken in a trial of the OX40 agonist ivuxolimab. CDR3 sequence (DNA): TGTGCCAGTACCGTACAGGCGAGCGGAAACACCATATATTTT. Its protein is CASTVQASGNTIYF.